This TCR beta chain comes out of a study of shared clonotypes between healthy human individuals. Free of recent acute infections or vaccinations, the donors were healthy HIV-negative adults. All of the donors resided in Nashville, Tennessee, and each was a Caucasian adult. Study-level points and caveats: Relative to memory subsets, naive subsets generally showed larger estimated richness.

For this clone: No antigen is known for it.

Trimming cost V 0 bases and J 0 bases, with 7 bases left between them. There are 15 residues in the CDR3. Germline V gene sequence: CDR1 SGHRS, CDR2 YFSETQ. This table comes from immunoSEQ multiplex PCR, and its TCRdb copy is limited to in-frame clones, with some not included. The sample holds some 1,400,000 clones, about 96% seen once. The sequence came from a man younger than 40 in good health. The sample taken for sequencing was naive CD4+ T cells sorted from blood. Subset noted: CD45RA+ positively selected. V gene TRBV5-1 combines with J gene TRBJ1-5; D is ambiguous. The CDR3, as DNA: TGCGCCAGCAGCTTGGGCGGGAGTAGCAATCAGCCCCAGCATTTT. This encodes CASSLGGSSNQPQHF.